The 11 T cell receptor beta chains in this list originate from one sample, sequenced in a study of molecular identifiers for immune sequencing clone quantification (dated by TCRdb to the late 2010s). Library preparation employed PCR. The data were produced on a NextSeq 500. TCRdb reprocessed the public reads (quality trimming at Q25 with fastp, clone calling with MiXCR) and kept in-frame beta chains. Identical CDR3 protein sequences are pooled into one entry, listed with their most common genes and DNA. This sample comprises about half a million distinct CDR3 sequences, roughly 26% of them detected only once. Clones ranked in the top ten supply 0.7% to 0.9% of the sample. Sequenced material: naive CD8+ T cells from blood, with Jurkat cell RNA spiked in. The cell subset or site label here, explained by the study, means: FACS-sorted CD8+CD4-CCR7+CD45RA+ naive T cells. These receptors were taken from a human donor in good health. Some libraries in this study had Jurkat cell RNA spiked in.

The chain uses TRBV4-3 and TRBJ2-6, with 9 bases identical to TRBD1. V gave up 0 bases and J gave up 1 base; unmatched junction bases: 7. This CDR3 comprises 19 residues. Germline V lookup: CDR1 LGHNA, CDR2 YSLEER. Here the CDR3 reads CASSQDPSTGGSGANVLTF. The CDR3, as DNA: TGCGCCAGCAGCCAAGATCCGTCGACAGGGGGGTCTGGGGCCAACGTCCTGACTTTC.

Many counts were recorded for this clonotype. J is TRBJ2-5 and V is TRBV2; tentatively, D is TRBD1 (5 bases). The V and J ends lost 7 bases and 1 base respectively, with 10 bases between them. CDR3 size: 13 residues. Germline V gene sequence: CDR1 SNHLY, CDR2 FYNNEI. The CDR3 reads CASIRQIQETQYF. The CDR3 DNA is TGTGCCAGCATACGACAGATCCAAGAGACCCAGTACTTC.

The chain is built from TRBV4-3 and TRBJ2-1; D is possibly TRBD2 (6 bases). Germline CDR1 is LGHNA and CDR2 is YSLEER. The CDR3 contains 16 residues. The germline V and J ends were trimmed by 0 bases and 5 bases, with 14 bases remaining between them. The CDR3 reads CASSQDRGLLNNEQFF. CDR3 coding DNA: TGCGCCAGCAGCCAAGATAGGGGACTCCTGAACAATGAGCAGTTCTTC.

This clonotype was seen repeatedly, ten times or more. This chain uses TRBV7-2 with TRBJ2-7, with 12 bases that match TRBD2. The junction had 6 bases not matched to a gene; V was cut back by 5 bases and J by 1 base. The CDR3 covers 16 residues. Germline CDR1 and CDR2: SGHTA and FQGNSA. The CDR3 region has the DNA TGTGCCAGCAGCCGGACTAGCGGGGAACGGTCCTACGAGCAGTACTTC. Translation: CASSRTSGERSYEQYF.

V and J are TRBV19 and TRBJ1-1; no firm D call. The V end lost 3 bases, the J end lost 1 base, and 6 bases lay between the germline ends. The length of the CDR3 is 13 residues. Germline V gives CDR1 LNHDA, CDR2 SQIVND (reference sequence). The CDR3 is CASSMWENTEAFF. In nucleotides, the CDR3 is TGTGCCAGTAGTATGTGGGAGAACACTGAAGCTTTCTTT.

V is TRBV5-4 and J is TRBJ2-2, with 8 bases identical to TRBD2. The CDR3 totals 15 residues. CDR1 and CDR2 from the germline V gene are SGHNT and YYREEE (reference sequence). The trim removed 1 base at V and 7 bases at J, leaving 6 bases unmatched. The CDR3 DNA sequence: TGTGCCAGCAGCTTGCCGGGAGGGCCGATCGGGGAGCTGTTTTTT. It encodes CASSLPGGPIGELFF. Based on the CDR3 plus reference TRBV5-4 and TRBJ2-2, the full variable domain is ETGVTQSPTHLIKTRGQQVTLRCSSQSGHNTVSWYQQALGQGPQFIFQYYREEENGRGNFPPRFSGLQFPNYSSELNVNALELDDSALYLCASSLPGGPIGELFFGEGSRLTVL.

This clonotype was counted ten times or more. V gene TRBV6-5 combines with J gene TRBJ1-4; D is possibly TRBD1 (5 bases). V was pared by 2 bases and J by 7 bases, with 11 bases between. The CDR3 is made up of 14 amino acids. Germline-derived CDR1 and CDR2 are MNHEY and SVGAGI. CDR3 in DNA: TGTGCCAGCAGTTACGGCGGGGCGTCTGAAAAACTGTTTTTT. Protein: CASSYGGASEKLFF.

This clonotype was seen many times. V is TRBV7-9 and J is TRBJ2-3, with 15 bases identical to TRBD2. With V trimmed by 4 bases and J by 5 bases, 10 bases remained unmatched. The CDR3 length is 18 residues. Germline loops: CDR1 SEHNR, CDR2 FQNEAQ (reference sequence). CDR3 amino acids: CASSSSRTSGGAGDTQYF. CDR3 nucleotide sequence: TGTGCCAGCAGCTCGAGCCGGACTAGCGGGGGGGCTGGAGATACGCAGTATTTT.

The J gene is TRBJ1-1, the V gene TRBV6-2 or TRBV6-3; D is possibly TRBD1 (5 bases). Trimming removed 3 bases from V and 8 bases from J, with 13 bases in between. Germline loops: CDR1 MNHEY, CDR2 SVGEGT. The CDR3 spans 13 residues. The CDR3 nucleotides read TGTGCCAGCAGTTATGGGGGGAGCCCCGAAGCTTTCTTT. Protein product: CASSYGGSPEAFF.

This clonotype came up a few times. The chain links TRBV18 to TRBJ2-3; D remains ambiguous. The V gene lost 0 bases and the J gene lost 4 bases, with 11 bases spanning the gap. The germline V gene encodes CDR1 KGHSH and CDR2 LQKENI. The CDR3 covers 15 residues. CDR3 nucleotide sequence: TGTGCCAGCTCACCACCGAATAGGATCGCAGATACGCAGTATTTT. Translated, it gives CASSPPNRIADTQYF. Together with reference TRBV18 and TRBJ2-3, the CDR3 gives the full variable domain: NAGVMQNPRHLVRRRGQEARLRCSPMKGHSHVYWYRQLPEEGLKFMVYLQKENIIDESGMPKERFSAEFPKEGPSILRIQQVVRGDSAAYFCASSPPNRIADTQYFGPGTRLTVL.

V and J are TRBV29-1 and TRBJ2-7; 7 bases fit TRBD1. V lost 6 bases, J lost 4 bases, and 9 bases stayed unmatched. Germline CDR1 SQVTM, CDR2 ANQGSEA. The CDR3 length is 13 residues. The CDR3: CSVNDRAGYEQYF. The CDR3 nucleotides read TGCAGCGTCAACGACAGGGCAGGTTACGAGCAGTACTTC.